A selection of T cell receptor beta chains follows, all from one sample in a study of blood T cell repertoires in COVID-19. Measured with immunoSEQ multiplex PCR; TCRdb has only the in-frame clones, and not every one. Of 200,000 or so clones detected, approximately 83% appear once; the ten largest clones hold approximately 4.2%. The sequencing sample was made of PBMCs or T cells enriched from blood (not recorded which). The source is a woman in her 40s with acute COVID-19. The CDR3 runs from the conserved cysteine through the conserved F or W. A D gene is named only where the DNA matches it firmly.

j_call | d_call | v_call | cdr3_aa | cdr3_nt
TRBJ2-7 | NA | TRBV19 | CASSPTGTTRHEQYF | TGTGCCAGTAGTCCCACCGGGACAACGCGACACGAGCAGTACTTC
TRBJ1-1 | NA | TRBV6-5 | CASTRAANTEAFF | TGTGCCAGCACGAGGGCAGCGAACACTGAAGCTTTCTTT
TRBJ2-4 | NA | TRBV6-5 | CASREQGKAKNIQYF | TGTGCCAGCAGGGAGCAGGGGAAAGCCAAAAACATTCAGTACTTC
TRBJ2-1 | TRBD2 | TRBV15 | CATSRDRETSGRNNEQFF | TGTGCCACCAGCAGAGATCGAGAGACTAGCGGGAGAAACAATGAGCAGTTCTTC
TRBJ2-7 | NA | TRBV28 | CASSGRLALTYEQYF | TGTGCCAGCAGTGGCAGGCTAGCGCTAACCTACGAGCAGTACTTC
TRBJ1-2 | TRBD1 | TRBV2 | CASTTPGQGYGYTF | TGTGCCAGCACCACCCCCGGACAGGGGTATGGCTACACCTTC
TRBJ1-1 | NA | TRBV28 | CASSPSGSRGSTEAFF | TGTGCCAGCAGTCCCTCCGGGTCCAGGGGAAGTACTGAAGCTTTCTTT
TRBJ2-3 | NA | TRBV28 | CASSPTGRATDTQYF | TGTGCCAGCAGCCCGACAGGTCGGGCCACAGATACGCAGTATTTT
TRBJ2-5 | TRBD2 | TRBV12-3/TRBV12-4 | CASSKTSPGTQYF | TGTGCCAGCAGTAAGACTAGCCCGGGGACCCAGTACTTC
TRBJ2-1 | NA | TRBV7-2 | CASSFVTSQGNEQFF | TGTGCCAGCAGCTTCGTTACTAGCCAAGGTAATGAGCAGTTCTTC
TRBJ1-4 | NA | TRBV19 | CASSIGHSNEKLFF | TGTGCCAGTAGTATAGGACACTCTAATGAAAAACTGTTTTTT
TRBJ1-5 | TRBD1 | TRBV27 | CASSADRGGRQPQHF | TGTGCCAGCAGTGCCGACAGGGGGGGGAGGCAGCCCCAGCATTTT
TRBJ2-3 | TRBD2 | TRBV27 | CASSQGTSGRDTQYF | TGTGCCAGCAGTCAAGGGACTAGCGGGAGGGATACGCAGTATTTT
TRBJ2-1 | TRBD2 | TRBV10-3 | CAILGREGRNEQFF | TGTGCCATCTTGGGACGGGAGGGGCGTAATGAGCAGTTCTTC
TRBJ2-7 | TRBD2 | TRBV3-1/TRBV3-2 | CASSQHSGSRSYEQYF | TGTGCCAGCAGCCAACATAGCGGGAGTCGCTCCTACGAGCAGTACTTC